The subject of this entry is one T cell receptor (beta chain). As yet, its antigen is unknown. Amplification used 60 Vbeta primers and 13 Jbeta primers. TCRdb's table, derived via immunoSEQ multiplex PCR, lists solely in-frame clones and lacks some. The profile shows around 190,000 clones, 79% of them singletons. The CDR3 covers 11 residues. CDR1 is SGHRS, CDR2 YFSETQ, per germline. V was shortened by 7 bases and J by 0 bases, with 5 bases between the two germline ends. This sample was included in a study of cytomegalovirus exposure and HLA in healthy donors. Study results and caveats: A later analysis linked a missense DCLRE1C variant to TCR beta V- and J-gene trimming.

Sequencing input: PBMCs. This sequence was found in a woman aged 40 to 50 in good health and CMV-seronegative. The V call is TRBV5-1, the J call TRBJ2-7, with no clear D. The CDR3 DNA follows: TGCGCCAGCCAGAACTCCTACGAGCAGTACTTC. Protein product: CASQNSYEQYF.